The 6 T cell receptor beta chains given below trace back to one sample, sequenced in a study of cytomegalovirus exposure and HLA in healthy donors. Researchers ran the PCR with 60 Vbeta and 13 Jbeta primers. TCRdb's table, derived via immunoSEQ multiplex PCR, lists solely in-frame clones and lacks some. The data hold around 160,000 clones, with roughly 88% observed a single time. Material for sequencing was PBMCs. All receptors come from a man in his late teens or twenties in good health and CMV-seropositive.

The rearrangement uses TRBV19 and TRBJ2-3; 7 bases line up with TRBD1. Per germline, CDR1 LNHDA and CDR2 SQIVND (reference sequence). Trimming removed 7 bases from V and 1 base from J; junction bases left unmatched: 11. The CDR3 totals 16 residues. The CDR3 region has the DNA TGTGCCAGTAAAAGACTTGACAGGGTCGGCACAGATACGCAGTATTTT. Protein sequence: CASKRLDRVGTDTQYF.

DNA of the CDR3: TGTGCCAGCAGGAACGAAAGGAGGACTAGCGGGGGGCGGTTAGAAGAGACCCAGTACTTC. The encoded protein is CASRNERRTSGGRLEETQYF. The rearrangement joins TRBV2 to TRBJ2-5, with 14 bases matching TRBD2. Germline V gene sequence: CDR1 SNHLY, CDR2 FYNNEI. V lost 6 bases and J lost 3; bases outside the gene matches: 18. The CDR3 is made up of 20 amino acids.

CDR3 residues: CASRLAGTQETQYF. CDR3 nucleotides: TGTGCCAGCAGGCTTGCGGGCACACAAGAGACCCAGTACTTC. This chain joins TRBV7-9 and TRBJ2-5; D might be TRBD2 (5 bases). This CDR3 region has 14 residues. Trimming removed 6 bases from V and 2 bases from J, with 13 bases in between. CDR1 is SEHNR, CDR2 FQNEAQ, per germline (reference sequence).

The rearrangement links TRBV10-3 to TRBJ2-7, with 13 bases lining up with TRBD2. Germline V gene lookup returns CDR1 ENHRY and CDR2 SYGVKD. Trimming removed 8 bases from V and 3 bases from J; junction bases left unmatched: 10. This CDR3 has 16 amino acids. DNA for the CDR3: TGTGCCATCGGAACTAGCGGGGGGGCAGCCTTCTACGAGCAGTACTTC. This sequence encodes CAIGTSGGAAFYEQYF.

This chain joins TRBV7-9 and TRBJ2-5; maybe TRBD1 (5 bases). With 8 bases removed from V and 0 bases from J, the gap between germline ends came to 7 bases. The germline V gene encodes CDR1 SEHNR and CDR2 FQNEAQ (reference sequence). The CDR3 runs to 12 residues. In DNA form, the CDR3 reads TGTGCCAGCGGGGCAGACCAAGAGACCCAGTACTTC. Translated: CASGADQETQYF.

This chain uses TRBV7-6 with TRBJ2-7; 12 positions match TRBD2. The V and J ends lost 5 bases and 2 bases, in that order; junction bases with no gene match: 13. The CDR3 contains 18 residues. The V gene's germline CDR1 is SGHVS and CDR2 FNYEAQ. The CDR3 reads CASSQRPSGGAGPYEQYF. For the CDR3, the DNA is TGTGCCAGCAGCCAGAGGCCTAGCGGGGGGGCCGGTCCCTACGAGCAGTACTTC.